The TCR beta chain described here comes from a study of cytomegalovirus exposure and HLA in healthy donors. Vbeta (60) and Jbeta (13) primers were used in the PCR. Profiling relied on immunoSEQ multiplex PCR, and the TCRdb table lists in-frame clones only, not all of them. The table shows fewer than 250,000 clones, with 82% occurring only once. Germline V CDR1 and CDR2: MNHEY, SVGAGI. The CDR3 runs 13 residues. Trimming pared 6 bases from V and 5 bases from J, leaving 11 bases between. The sequence was collected from a man aged 40-49 years in good health and CMV-seropositive. The sample consisted of PBMCs. V and J are TRBV6-5 and TRBJ1-5, with D hard to call. CDR3 residues: CASRSDSYQPQHF. The CDR3 nucleotides read TGTGCCAGCAGGTCCGACTCCTATCAGCCCCAGCATTTT.